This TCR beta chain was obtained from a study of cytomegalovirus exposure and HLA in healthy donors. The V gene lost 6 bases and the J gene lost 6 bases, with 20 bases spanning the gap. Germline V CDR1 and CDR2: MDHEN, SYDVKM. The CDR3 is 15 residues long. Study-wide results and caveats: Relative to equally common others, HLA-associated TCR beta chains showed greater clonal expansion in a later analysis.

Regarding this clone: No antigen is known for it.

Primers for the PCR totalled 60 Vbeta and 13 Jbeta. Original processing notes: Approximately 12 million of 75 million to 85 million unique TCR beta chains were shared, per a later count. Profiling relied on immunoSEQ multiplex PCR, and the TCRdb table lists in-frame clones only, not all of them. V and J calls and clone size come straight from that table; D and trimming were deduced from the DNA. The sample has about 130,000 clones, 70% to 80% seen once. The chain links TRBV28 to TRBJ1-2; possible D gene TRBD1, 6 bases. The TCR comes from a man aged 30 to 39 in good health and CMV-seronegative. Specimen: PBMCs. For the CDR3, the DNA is TGTGCCAGCAGCCTCTCAGGGGACATGAGCCATGGCTACACCTTC. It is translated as CASSLSGDMSHGYTF.